One sample yielded the 9 T cell receptor beta chains listed below, sequenced in a study of OX40 agonist ivuxolimab in advanced cancers. Profiled with immunoSEQ multiplex PCR; TCRdb holds only in-frame clones, not every one. The sample carries about 95,000 clones, approximately 89% recorded once. Sequences were derived from CD4+ or CD8+ T cells sorted from blood, sampled in a trial of the OX40 agonist ivuxolimab. The receptor set was obtained from an adult with an advanced solid tumor such as melanoma, head and neck, liver or kidney cancer.

The rearrangement joins TRBV7-3 to TRBJ1-6; weak D call: TRBD1 (5 bases). V was trimmed by 4 bases and J by 8 bases, leaving 9 bases between them. The germline V gene has CDR1 SGHTA and CDR2 FQGTGA. The CDR3 has 13 residues. The CDR3 coding sequence is TGTGCCAGCAGCTCGGGACCAGATTCACCCCTCCACTTT. Its protein product is CASSSGPDSPLHF.

The rearrangement joins TRBV6-5 to TRBJ2-2; weak D call: TRBD1 (5 bases). Trimming stripped 2 bases from V and 0 bases from J, with 7 bases between. The CDR3 is made up of 15 amino acids. Germline V gene lookup returns CDR1 MNHEY and CDR2 SVGAGI. This CDR3 reads CASSYGHSNTGELFF. The CDR3 DNA reads as TGTGCCAGCAGTTACGGACATTCGAACACCGGGGAGCTGTTTTTT.

The chain uses TRBV18 and TRBJ2-7, with TRBD1 as a possible D gene (6 bases). The CDR3 covers 14 residues. In germline, CDR1 is KGHSH, CDR2 LQKENI. Trimming pared 1 base from V and 3 bases from J, leaving 10 bases between. This CDR3 reads CASSPRRDIYEQYF. In DNA form, the CDR3 reads TGTGCCAGCTCACCACGAAGGGACATCTACGAGCAGTACTTC.

This clone has only one observation. This chain links TRBV6-5 with TRBJ2-1, with D perhaps matching TRBD1 (6 bases). V lost 6 bases, J lost 7 bases, and 19 bases lay in between. Germline V gene lookup returns CDR1 MNHEY and CDR2 SVGAGI. The CDR3 consists of 15 residues. CDR3: CASSLDRAGTNEQFF. The CDR3 DNA reads TGTGCCAGCAGCCTAGACCGGGCCGGGACAAATGAGCAGTTCTTC.

This clone was detected once. The V gene is TRBV11-2, the J gene TRBJ1-1; possibly TRBD1 for D (6 bases). The V end lost 9 bases, the J end lost 1 base, and 15 bases lay between the germline ends. The CDR3 is 14 amino acids. CDR1 and CDR2 from the germline V gene are SGHAT and FQNNGV. Here the CDR3 DNA reads TGTGCCAGTCAAAGGGGACAAGCGAACACTGAAGCTTTCTTT. This translates into CASQRGQANTEAFF.

The chain couples TRBV6-6 to TRBJ2-2, with 8 bases fitting TRBD2. This CDR3 is 16 amino acids long. Trimming removed 6 bases from V and 2 bases from J; junction bases left unmatched: 8. Per germline, CDR1 MNHNY and CDR2 SVGAGI (reference sequence). CDR3 loop: CASSPTAGGNTGELFF. The CDR3 nucleotides read TGTGCCAGCAGCCCTACGGCGGGAGGCAACACCGGGGAGCTGTTTTTT.

The chain employs TRBV6-5 and TRBJ1-1; D not certain. This CDR3 is 15 amino acids long. Trimming stripped 2 bases from V and 1 base from J, with 11 bases between. CDR1 is MNHEY, CDR2 SVGAGI, per germline. The CDR3 coding sequence is TGTGCCAGCAGTTACGGAAGCGGTCGGAACACTGAAGCTTTCTTT. The encoded protein is CASSYGSGRNTEAFF.

The rearrangement uses TRBV5-1 and TRBJ1-2; D perhaps matches TRBD1 (5 bases). This CDR3 has 13 amino acids. V lost 0 bases, J lost 2 bases, and 5 bases lay in between. Germline CDR1 reads SGHRS; CDR2 reads YFSETQ. The CDR3 coding sequence is TGCGCCAGCAGCTTGGAGGGGAACTATGGCTACACCTTC. This codes for CASSLEGNYGYTF.

The CDR3 reads CASRDTGTGIGRYTF. The CDR3 coding sequence is TGTGCCAGTAGGGACACTGGGACGGGAATTGGCCGCTACACCTTC. J is TRBJ1-2 and V is TRBV19, with D possibly being TRBD1 (5 bases). The ends were cut back, 6 bases at V and 9 bases at J, with 23 bases in the middle. The germline V gene has CDR1 LNHDA and CDR2 SQIVND (reference sequence). The CDR3 sequence is 15 residues long. The full variable domain, in which reference TRBV19 and TRBJ1-2 provide the parts outside the CDR3, is DGGITQSPKYLFRKEGQNVTLSCEQNLNHDAMYWYRQDPGQGLRLIYYSQIVNDFQKGDIAEGYSVSREKKESFPLTVTSAQKNPTAFYLCASRDTGTGIGRYTFGSGTRLTVV.